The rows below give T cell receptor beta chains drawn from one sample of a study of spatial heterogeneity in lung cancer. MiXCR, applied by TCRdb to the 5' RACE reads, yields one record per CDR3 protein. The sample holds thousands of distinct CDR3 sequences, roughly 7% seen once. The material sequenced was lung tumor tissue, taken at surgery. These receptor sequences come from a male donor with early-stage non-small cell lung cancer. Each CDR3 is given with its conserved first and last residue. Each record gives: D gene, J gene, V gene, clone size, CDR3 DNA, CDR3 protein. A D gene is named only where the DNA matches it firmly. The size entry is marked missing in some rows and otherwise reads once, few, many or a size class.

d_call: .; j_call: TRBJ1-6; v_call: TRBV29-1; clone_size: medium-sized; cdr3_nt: TGCAGCGTTCGCCAGGGTGATAATTCACCCCTCCACTTT; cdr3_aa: CSVRQGDNSPLHF
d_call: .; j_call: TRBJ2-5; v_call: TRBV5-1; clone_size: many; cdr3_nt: TGCGCCAGCAGCTGGCAGGGGCTCCAAGAGACCCAGTACTTC; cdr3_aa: CASSWQGLQETQYF
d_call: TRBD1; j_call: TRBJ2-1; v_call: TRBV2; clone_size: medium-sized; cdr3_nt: TGTGCCAGCAGTTTTCAAGGACAGGACAATGAGCAGTTCTTC; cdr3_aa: CASSFQGQDNEQFF
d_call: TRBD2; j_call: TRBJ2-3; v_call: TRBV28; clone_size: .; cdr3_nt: TGTGCCAGCAGTCATAGCGGGACCGGCATAGATACGCAGTATTTT; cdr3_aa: CASSHSGTGIDTQYF
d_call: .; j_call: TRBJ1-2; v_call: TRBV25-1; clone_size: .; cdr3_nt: TGTGCCAGCAGTGATCACAGGGAGCGGGCCTATGGCTACACCTTC; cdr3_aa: CASSDHRERAYGYTF
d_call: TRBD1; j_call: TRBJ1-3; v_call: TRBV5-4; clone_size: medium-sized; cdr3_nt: TGTGCCAGCAGCTTGGGGACAGGGGCTGGAAACACCATATATTTT; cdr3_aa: CASSLGTGAGNTIYF
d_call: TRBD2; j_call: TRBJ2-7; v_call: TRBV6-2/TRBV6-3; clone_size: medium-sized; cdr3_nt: TGTGCCAGCGGGCCCGCGGGACTAGCGGGATACGAGCAGTACTTC; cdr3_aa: CASGPAGLAGYEQYF
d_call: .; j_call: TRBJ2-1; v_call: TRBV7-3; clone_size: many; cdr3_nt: TGTGCCAGCAGCTTGGAGGGTTCCCGGGGGAATGAGCAGTTCTTC; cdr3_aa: CASSLEGSRGNEQFF
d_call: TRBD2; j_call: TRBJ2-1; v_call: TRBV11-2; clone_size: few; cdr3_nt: TGTGCCAGCAGCTTAGGACGGGGGGGCCGGGTTGAGCAGTTCTTC; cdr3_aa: CASSLGRGGRVEQFF
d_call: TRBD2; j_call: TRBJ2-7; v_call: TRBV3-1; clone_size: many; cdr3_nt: TGTGCCAGCAGCCAGACTAGCGGGAGCGGCGAGCAGTACTTC; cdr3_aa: CASSQTSGSGEQYF
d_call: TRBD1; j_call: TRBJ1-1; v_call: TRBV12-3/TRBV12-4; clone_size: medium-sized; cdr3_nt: TGTGCCAGCAGTTTAGAGCAGGGGGCGAACACTGAAGCTTTCTTT; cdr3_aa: CASSLEQGANTEAFF
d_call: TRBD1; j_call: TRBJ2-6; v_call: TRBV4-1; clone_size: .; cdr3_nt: TGCGCCAGCAGCCCAACAGGGGCTGGGGCCAACGTCCTGACTTTC; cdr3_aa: CASSPTGAGANVLTF
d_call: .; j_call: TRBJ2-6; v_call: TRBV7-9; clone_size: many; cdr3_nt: TGTGCCAGCACACTAGGGGGGCGCGTCCTGACTTTC; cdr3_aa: CASTLGGRVLTF
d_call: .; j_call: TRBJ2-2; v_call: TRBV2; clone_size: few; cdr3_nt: TGTGCCAGCAGACAGGACAATTCGAACACCGGGGAGCTGTTTTTT; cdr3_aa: CASRQDNSNTGELFF
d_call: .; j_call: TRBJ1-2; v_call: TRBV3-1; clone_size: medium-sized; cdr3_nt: TGTGCCAGCAGCCAAGAAGTCTGGGCAGTGAACTATGGCTACACCTTC; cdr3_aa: CASSQEVWAVNYGYTF
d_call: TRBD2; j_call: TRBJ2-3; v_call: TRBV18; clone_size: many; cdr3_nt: TGTGCCAGCTCACCAGCACTAGCGGGAGCGGATACGCAGTATTTT; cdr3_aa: CASSPALAGADTQYF
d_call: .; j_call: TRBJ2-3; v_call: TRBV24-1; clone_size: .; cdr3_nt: TGTGCCACCAGTGATGCCCCGGACTCCACAGATACGCAGTATTTT; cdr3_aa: CATSDAPDSTDTQYF
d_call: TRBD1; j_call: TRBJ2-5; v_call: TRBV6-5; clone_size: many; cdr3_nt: TGTGCCAGCAGGGGGACAGTGGAACAGACCCAGTACTTC; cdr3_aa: CASRGTVEQTQYF
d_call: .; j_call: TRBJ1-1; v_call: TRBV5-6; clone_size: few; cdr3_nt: TGTGCCAGCAGCTCCGGGAGAGAAGCTTTCTTT; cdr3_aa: CASSSGREAFF
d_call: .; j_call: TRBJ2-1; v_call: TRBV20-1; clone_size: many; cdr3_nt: TGCAGTGCTAGTACAGGGAGCTCCTACAATGAGCAGTTCTTC; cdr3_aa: CSASTGSSYNEQFF
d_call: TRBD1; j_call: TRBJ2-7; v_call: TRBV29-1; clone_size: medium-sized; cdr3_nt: TGCAGCGTTGTCCCGCTTGGACAGGGGGACGAGCAGTACTTC; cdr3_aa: CSVVPLGQGDEQYF
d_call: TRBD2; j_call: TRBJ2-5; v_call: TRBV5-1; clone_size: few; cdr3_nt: TGCGCCAGCAGCTTCTTAGCGGGCCAAGAGACCCAGTACTTC; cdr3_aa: CASSFLAGQETQYF
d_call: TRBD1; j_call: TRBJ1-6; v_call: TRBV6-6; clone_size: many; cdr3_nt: TGTGCCAGCACCTCCGGGACAGGGGACCCCTCACCCCTCCACTTT; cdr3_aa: CASTSGTGDPSPLHF
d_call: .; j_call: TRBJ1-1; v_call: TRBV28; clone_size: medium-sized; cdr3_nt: TGTGCCAGCAGTTCCCCTCCCGACAGGATGAACACTGAAGCTTTCTTT; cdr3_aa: CASSSPPDRMNTEAFF
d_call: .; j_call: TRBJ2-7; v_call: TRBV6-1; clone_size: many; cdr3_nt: TGTGCCAGCAGTCGCAGCCGGGCGGAGTCCTACGAGCAGTACTTC; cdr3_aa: CASSRSRAESYEQYF
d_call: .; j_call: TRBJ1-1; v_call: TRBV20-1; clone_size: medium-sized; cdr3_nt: TGCAGTGCTGGCCCCTCGGGCCCCCGGGGAGCTGAAGCTTTCTTT; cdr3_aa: CSAGPSGPRGAEAFF
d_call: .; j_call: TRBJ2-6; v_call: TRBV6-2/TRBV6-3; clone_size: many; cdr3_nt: TGTGCCAGCAGTCCCTCCGCGTGGGATCGTTCCGGGGCCAACGTCCTGACTTTC; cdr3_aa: CASSPSAWDRSGANVLTF
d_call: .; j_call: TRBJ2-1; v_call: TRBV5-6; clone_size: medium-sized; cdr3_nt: TGTGCCAGCAGCCAAATTGGGGGCGATGAGCAGTTCTTC; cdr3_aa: CASSQIGGDEQFF
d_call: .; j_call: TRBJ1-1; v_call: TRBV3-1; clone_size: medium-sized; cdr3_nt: TGTGCCAGCAGCCTAAACACTGAAGCTTTCTTT; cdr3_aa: CASSLNTEAFF
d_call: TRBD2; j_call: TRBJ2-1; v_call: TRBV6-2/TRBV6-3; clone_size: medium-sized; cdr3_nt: TGTGCCAGCAGTTCCGGGACTAGCGGGAGTCTCCCATACAATGAGCAGTTCTTC; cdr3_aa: CASSSGTSGSLPYNEQFF
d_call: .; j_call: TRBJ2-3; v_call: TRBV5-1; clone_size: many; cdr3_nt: TGCGCCAGCAGCTTGGCCGACAGGTTCACAGATACGCAGTATTTT; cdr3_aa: CASSLADRFTDTQYF
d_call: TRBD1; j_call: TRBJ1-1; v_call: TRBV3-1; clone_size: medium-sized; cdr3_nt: TGTGCCAGCATGTTGACAGGGCGGAACACTGAAGCTTTCTTT; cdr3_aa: CASMLTGRNTEAFF
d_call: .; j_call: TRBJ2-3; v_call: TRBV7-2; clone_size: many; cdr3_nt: TGTGCCAGCAGCTTGGACGGGGGAGCAGATACGCAGTATTTT; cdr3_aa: CASSLDGGADTQYF
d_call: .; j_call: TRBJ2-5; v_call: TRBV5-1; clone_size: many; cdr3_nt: TGCGCCAGCAGCTTAGGACCAAGCAGGGGAGAGACCCAGTACTTC; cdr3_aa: CASSLGPSRGETQYF
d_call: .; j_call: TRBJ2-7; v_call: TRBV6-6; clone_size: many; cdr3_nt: TGTGCCAGCACCTCCAGCGGAAGCTCCTACGAGCAGTACTTC; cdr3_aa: CASTSSGSSYEQYF
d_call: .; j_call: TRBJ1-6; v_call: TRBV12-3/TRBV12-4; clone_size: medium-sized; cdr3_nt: TGTGCCAGCAGCCCCCGCGGAGGGTTTAATTCACCCCTCCACTTT; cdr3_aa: CASSPRGGFNSPLHF
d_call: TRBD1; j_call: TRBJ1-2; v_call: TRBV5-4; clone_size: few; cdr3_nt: TGTGCGACGAGGGCAGGGGGCCTCTATGGCTACACCTTC; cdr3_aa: CATRAGGLYGYTF
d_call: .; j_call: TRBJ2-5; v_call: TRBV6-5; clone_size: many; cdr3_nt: TGTGCCAGCAGTTACGGGGCACCCCGGACATCAGAGACCCAGTACTTC; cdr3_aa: CASSYGAPRTSETQYF
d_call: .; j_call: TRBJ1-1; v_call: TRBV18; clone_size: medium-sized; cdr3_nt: TGTGCCAGCTCACCCGCCGGGACATATAACACTGAAGCTTTCTTT; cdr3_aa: CASSPAGTYNTEAFF
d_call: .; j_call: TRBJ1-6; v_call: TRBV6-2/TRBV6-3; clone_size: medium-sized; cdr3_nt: TGTGCCAGCACTCCGGGAGAGACAATGAGTTCACCCCTCCACTTT; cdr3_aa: CASTPGETMSSPLHF
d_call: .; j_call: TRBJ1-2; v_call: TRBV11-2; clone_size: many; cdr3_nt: TGTGCCAGCAGCTTATATGTCCAAGGGAACTATGGCTACACCTTC; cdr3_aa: CASSLYVQGNYGYTF
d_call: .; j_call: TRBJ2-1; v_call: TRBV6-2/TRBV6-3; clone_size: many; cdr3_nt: TGTGCCAGCAGTTACCGATCCAGCGGCAATGAGCAGTTCTTC; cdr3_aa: CASSYRSSGNEQFF
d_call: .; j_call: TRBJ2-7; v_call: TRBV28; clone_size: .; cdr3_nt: TGTGCCAGCAGTCTCAGCGGACCCTACGAGCAGTACTTC; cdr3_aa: CASSLSGPYEQYF
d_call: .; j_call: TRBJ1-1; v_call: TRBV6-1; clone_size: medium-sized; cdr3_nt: TGTGCCAGCAGTGGGCAGGCGAACGGTGAAGCTTTCTTT; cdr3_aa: CASSGQANGEAFF
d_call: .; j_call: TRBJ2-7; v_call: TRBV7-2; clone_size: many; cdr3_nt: TGTGCCAGCAGCCTCCCGTCGACCACCTACGAGCAGTACTTC; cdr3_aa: CASSLPSTTYEQYF
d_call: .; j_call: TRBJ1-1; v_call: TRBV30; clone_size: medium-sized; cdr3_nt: TGTGCCTGCTTTCATCAGAACACTGAAGCTTTCTTT; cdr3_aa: CACFHQNTEAFF
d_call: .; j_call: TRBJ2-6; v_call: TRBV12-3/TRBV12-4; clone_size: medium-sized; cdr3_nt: TGTGCCAGCAGTTTTTGGGGCTCTGGGGCCAACGTCCTGACTTTC; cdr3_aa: CASSFWGSGANVLTF
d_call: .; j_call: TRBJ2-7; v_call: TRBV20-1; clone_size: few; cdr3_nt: TGCAGTGCTAGAGGCCCGGCAGGGAACCACGAGCAGTACTTC; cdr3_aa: CSARGPAGNHEQYF
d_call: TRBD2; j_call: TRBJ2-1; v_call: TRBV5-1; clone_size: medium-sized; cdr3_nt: TGCGCCAGCAGCTTGGCCGGGGGGGCCGGAAGTCGTAGCTCCTACAATGAGCAGTTCTTC; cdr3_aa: CASSLAGGAGSRSSYNEQFF
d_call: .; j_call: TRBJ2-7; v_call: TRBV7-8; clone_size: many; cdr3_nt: TGTGCCAGCAGCTCCTATCAGAGCTACGAGCAGTACTTC; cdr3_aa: CASSSYQSYEQYF
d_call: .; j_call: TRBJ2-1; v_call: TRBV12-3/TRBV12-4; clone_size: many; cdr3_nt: TGTGCCAGCACGGTGGGGGGGGCCCTTTACAATGAGCAGTTCTTC; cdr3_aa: CASTVGGALYNEQFF
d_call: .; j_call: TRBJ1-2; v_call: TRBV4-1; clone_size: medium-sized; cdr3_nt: TGCGCCAGCAGCCAAGATGGTTCCTTCGGACGGTCTAACTATGGCTACACCTTC; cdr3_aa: CASSQDGSFGRSNYGYTF
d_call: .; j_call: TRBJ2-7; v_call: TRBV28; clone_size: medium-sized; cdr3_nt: TGTGCCAGCAGTCCCTTCGCCGGGGGCACCTACGAGCAGTACTTC; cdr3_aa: CASSPFAGGTYEQYF
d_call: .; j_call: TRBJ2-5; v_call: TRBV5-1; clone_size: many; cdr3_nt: TGCGCCAGCAGCTTGGGCGTGTCCGGCGGGACGGAGACCCAGTACTTC; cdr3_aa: CASSLGVSGGTETQYF
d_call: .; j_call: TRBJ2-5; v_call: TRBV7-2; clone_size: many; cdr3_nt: TGTGCCAGCAGCTCCCGAGGCGGGATGGAAGAGACCCAGTACTTC; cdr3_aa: CASSSRGGMEETQYF